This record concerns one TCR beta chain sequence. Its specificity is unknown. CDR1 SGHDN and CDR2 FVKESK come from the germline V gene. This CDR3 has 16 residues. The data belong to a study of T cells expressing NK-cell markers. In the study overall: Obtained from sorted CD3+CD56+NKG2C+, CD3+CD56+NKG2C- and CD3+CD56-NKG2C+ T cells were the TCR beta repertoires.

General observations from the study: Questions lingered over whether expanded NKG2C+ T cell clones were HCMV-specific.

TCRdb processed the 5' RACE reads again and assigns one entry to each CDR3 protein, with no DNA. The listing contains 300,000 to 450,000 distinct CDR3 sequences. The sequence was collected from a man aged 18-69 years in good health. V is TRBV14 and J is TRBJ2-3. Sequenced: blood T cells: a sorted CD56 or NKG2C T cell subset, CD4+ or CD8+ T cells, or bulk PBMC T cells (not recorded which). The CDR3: CASSQDWTPSTDTQYF.